A single TCR beta chain is shown here with its context. Trimming took off 7 bases at V and 1 base at J, with 12 bases between the two ends. The germline CDR1 and CDR2 sequences are SGHRS and YFSETQ. The CDR3 has 13 amino acids. Methods used by the authors: Cell counts per sample came from amplifying reference gene primers. The repertoire was sequenced with immunoSEQ multiplex PCR; TCRdb's copy has only in-frame clones and lacks some. V and J calls and clone size are those listed in that table; D and trimming were worked out from the DNA. Among 30,000 or so clones listed, just over 85% were seen once. This sample was taken from a study of blood T cell repertoires in COVID-19. At the level of the study: Italy, Spain and the United States were the sources of the convalescent and acute COVID-19 samples. The cDNA or gDNA used as material had been derived from T cells, B-cell-depleted T cells, or PBMCs.

The specimen was peripheral blood. The TCR was taken from a woman of 80 years or more with active or convalescent COVID-19. The chain carries TRBV5-1 and TRBJ2-7, with D maybe TRBD2 (5 bases). The CDR3 loop reads CASEGDGSYEQYF. CDR3 coding DNA: TGCGCCAGCGAGGGTGACGGTTCCTACGAGCAGTACTTC.